This T cell receptor beta chain came from a study of blood T cell repertoires in COVID-19. Clones were sequenced by immunoSEQ multiplex PCR, and TCRdb holds only the in-frame ones, with some missing. The data hold around 220,000 clones, with around 86% observed a single time. CDR3 size: 12 residues. V lost 4 bases and J lost 5, with 5 bases in between. The germline V gene has CDR1 ENHRY and CDR2 SYGVKD. Sequencing was carried out using peripheral blood. This TCR came from a woman aged 45-60 years with COVID-19, enrolled during active disease. The chain recombines TRBV10-3 with TRBJ1-4; no definite D call. CDR3 sequence: CAISATNEKLFF. The DNA for the CDR3 is TGTGCCATCAGTGCGACAAATGAAAAACTGTTTTTT.